The sample holds one count of the clone carrying this T cell receptor (beta chain). Its matching antigen is unknown. This sample stems from a study of cytomegalovirus exposure and HLA in healthy donors. Study outcomes and limitations: Accounts indicate the classifier identified cytomegalovirus status with strong specificity and sensitivity. At a 0.05 false discovery rate, a later analysis found approximately 15,000 TCR beta sequences to be associated with HLA alleles.

Use of 60 Vbeta and 13 Jbeta primers characterized the PCR. Only in-frame clones appear in the TCRdb table, and some are missing; sequencing was by immunoSEQ multiplex PCR. This repertoire shows 270,000 or so clones, nearly 95% found once; its top ten account for 1.7%. Germline CDR1 reads SGHDN; CDR2 reads FVKESK. Trimming pared 6 bases from V and 5 bases from J, leaving 13 bases between. The CDR3 is made up of 13 amino acids. The material sequenced was PBMCs. This TCR was recovered from a girl aged 2 to 10 in good health and CMV-seronegative. The chain links TRBV14 to TRBJ1-1, with D perhaps matching TRBD1 (6 bases). The CDR3 nucleotides read TGTGCCAGCAGTATGGGGGGGCGGACTGAAGCTTTCTTT. Translation gives CASSMGGRTEAFF.